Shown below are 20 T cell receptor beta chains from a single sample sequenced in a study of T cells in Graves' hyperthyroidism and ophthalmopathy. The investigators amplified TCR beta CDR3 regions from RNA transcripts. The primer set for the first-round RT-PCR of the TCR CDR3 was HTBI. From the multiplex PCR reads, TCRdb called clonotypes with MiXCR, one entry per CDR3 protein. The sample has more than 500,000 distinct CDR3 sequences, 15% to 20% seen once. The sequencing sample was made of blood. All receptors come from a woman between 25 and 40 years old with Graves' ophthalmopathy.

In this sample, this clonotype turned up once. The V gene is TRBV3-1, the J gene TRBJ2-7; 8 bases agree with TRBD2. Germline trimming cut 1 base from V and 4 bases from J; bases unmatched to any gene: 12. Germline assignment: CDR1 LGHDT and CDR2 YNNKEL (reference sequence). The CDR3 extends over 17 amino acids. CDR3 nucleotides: TGTGCCAGCAGCCAAGTGATCACTAGCGGCCGGGTGTACGAGCAGTACTTC. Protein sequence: CASSQVITSGRVYEQYF.

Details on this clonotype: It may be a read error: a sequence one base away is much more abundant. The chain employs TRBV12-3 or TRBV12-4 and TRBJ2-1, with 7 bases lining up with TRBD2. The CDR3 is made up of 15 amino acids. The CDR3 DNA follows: TGTGTCAGCAGTCCATTCAGCGGGGATTACAATGAGCAGTTCTTC. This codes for CVSSPFSGDYNEQFF.

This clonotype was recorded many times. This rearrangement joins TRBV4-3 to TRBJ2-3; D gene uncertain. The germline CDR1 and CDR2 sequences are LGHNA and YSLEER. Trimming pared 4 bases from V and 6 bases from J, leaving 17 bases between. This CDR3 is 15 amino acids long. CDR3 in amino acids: CASSPGLTLVDTQYF. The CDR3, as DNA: TGCGCCAGCAGCCCTGGCTTAACGCTCGTCGATACGCAGTATTTT.

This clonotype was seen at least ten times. As DNA, the CDR3 is TGTGCCAGCAGTGAGCCGACAGGGGGCTATGAGACCCAGTACTTC. Translated, it gives CASSEPTGGYETQYF. This rearrangement joins TRBV2 to TRBJ2-5, with 10 nucleotides matching TRBD1. The V segment lost 3 bases and the J segment 5 bases; nucleotides outside the gene matches: 6. The CDR3 loop spans 15 amino acids. Germline V gene data show CDR1 as SNHLY and CDR2 as FYNNEI.

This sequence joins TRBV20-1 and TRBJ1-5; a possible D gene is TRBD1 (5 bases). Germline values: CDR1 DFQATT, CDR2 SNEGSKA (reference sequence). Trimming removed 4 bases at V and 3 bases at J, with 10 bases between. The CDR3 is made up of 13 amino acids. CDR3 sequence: CSAMEGTNQPQHF. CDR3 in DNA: TGCAGTGCTATGGAAGGGACCAATCAGCCCCAGCATTTT.

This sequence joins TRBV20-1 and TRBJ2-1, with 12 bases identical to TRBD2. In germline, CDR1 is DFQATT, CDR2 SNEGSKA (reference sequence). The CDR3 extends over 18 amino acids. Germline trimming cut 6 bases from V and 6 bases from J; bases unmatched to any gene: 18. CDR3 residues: CSARGGLAGGERSNEQFF. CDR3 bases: TGCAGTGCGAGGGGTGGGCTAGCGGGAGGGGAGAGAAGCAATGAGCAGTTCTTC.

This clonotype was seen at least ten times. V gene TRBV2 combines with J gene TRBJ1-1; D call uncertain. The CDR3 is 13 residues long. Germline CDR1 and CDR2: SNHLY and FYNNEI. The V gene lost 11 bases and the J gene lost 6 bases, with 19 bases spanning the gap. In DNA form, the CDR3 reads TGTGCCTCTGGGGTATGGGAGGGCGCTGAAGCTTTCTTT. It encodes CASGVWEGAEAFF.

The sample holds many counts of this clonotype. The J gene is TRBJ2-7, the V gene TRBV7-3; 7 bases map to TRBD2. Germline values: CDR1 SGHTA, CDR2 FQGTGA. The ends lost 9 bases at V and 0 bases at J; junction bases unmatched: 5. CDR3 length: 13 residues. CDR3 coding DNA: TGTGCCAGTGCGACTAGCAGCTCCTACGAGCAGTACTTC. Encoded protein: CASATSSSYEQYF.

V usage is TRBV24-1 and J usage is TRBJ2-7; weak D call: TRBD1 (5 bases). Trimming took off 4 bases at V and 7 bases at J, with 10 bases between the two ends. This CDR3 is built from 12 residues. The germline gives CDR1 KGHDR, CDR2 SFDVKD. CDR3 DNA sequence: TGTGCCACCAGTGAGAAGGGGCGGGAGCAGTACTTC. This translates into CATSEKGREQYF.

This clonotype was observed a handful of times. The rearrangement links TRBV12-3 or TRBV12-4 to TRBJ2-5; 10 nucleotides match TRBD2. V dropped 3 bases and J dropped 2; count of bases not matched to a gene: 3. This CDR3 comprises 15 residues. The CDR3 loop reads CASSFASGSQETQYF. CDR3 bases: TGTGCCAGCAGTTTCGCTAGCGGGAGTCAAGAGACCCAGTACTTC.

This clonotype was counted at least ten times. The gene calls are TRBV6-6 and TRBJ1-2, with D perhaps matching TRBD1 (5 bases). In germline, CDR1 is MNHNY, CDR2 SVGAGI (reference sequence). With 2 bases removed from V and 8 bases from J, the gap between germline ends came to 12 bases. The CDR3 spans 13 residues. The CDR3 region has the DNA TGTGCCAGCAGTTACGAGAGGGGAAGGGGCTACACCTTC. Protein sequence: CASSYERGRGYTF.

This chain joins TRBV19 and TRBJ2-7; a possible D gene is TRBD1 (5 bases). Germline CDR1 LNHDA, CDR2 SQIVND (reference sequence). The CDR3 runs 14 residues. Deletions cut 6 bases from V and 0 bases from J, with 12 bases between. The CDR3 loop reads CASSPRVGSYEQYF. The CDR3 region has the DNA TGTGCCAGTAGCCCCAGGGTGGGCTCCTACGAGCAGTACTTC.

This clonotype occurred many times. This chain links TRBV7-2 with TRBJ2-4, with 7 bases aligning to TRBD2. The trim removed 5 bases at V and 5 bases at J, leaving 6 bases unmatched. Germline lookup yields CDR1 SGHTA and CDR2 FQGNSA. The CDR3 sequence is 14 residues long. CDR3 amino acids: CASSASGLQNIQYF. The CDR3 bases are TGTGCCAGCAGCGCCTCGGGACTACAAAACATTCAGTACTTC. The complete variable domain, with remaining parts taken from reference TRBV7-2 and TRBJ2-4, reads GAGVSQSPSNKVTEKGKDVELRCDPISGHTALYWYRQSLGQGLEFLIYFQGNSAPDKSGLPSDRFSAERTGGSVSTLTIQRTQQEDSAVYLCASSASGLQNIQYFGAGTRLSVL.

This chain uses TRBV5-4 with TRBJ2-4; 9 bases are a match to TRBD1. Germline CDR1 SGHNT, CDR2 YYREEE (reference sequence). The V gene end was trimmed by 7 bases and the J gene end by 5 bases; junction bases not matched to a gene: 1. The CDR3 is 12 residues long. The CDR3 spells CASGTGQNIQYF. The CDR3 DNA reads TGTGCCAGCGGGACAGGGCAAAACATTCAGTACTTC.

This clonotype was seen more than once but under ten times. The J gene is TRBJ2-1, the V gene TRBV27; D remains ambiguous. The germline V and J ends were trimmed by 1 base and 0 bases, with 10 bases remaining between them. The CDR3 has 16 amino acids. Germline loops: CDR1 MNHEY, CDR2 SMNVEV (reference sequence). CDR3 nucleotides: TGTGCCAGCAGTTTATTTGGCCTCATCTCCTACAATGAGCAGTTCTTC. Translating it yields CASSLFGLISYNEQFF.

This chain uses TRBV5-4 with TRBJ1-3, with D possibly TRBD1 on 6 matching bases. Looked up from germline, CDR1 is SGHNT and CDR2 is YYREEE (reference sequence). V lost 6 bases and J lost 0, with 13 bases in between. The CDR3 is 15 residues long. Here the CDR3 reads CASNNAGDSGNTIYF. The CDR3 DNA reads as TGTGCCAGCAACAACGCAGGGGACTCTGGAAACACCATATATTTT.

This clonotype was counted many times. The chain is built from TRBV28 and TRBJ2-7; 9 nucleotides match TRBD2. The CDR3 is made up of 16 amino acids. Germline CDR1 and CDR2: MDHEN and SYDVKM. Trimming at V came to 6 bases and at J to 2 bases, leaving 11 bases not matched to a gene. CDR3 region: CASSLLGTSRTYEQYF. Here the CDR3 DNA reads TGTGCCAGCAGCTTACTCGGGACTAGCAGAACCTACGAGCAGTACTTC.

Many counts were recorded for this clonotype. CDR3 in DNA: TGTGCCAGCAGCGATGACAGGGGTCCGGAGACCCAGTACTTC. As protein: CASSDDRGPETQYF. The V and J genes are TRBV7-2 and TRBJ2-5; 8 positions agree with TRBD1. The CDR3 spans 14 residues. V dropped 5 bases and J dropped 5; count of bases not matched to a gene: 7. Germline CDR1 SGHTA, CDR2 FQGNSA. The whole variable domain, remainder taken from reference TRBV7-2 and TRBJ2-5, is GAGVSQSPSNKVTEKGKDVELRCDPISGHTALYWYRQSLGQGLEFLIYFQGNSAPDKSGLPSDRFSAERTGGSVSTLTIQRTQQEDSAVYLCASSDDRGPETQYFGPGTRLLVL.

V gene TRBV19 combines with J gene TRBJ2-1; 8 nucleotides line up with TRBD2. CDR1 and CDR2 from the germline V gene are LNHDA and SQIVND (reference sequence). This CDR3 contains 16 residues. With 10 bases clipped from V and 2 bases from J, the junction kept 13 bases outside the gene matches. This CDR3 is CATSLGGGPTYNEQFF. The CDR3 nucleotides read TGTGCCACCTCTCTCGGGGGGGGGCCTACCTACAATGAGCAGTTCTTC.

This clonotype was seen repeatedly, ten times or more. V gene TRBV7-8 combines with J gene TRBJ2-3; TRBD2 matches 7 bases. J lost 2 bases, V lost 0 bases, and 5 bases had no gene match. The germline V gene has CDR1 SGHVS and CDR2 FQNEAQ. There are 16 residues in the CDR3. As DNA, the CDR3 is TGTGCCAGCAGCTTAGCGCTAACTAGCGTCACAGATACGCAGTATTTT. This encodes CASSLALTSVTDTQYF.